In its sample, the clone carrying this TCR beta chain was seen once. The target antigen is unknown. This record belongs to a study of cytomegalovirus exposure and HLA in healthy donors. Study details: The 120 validation repertoires and the roughly 670 first-cohort repertoires shared a platform, a later analysis reported.

TCRdb's copy holds only in-frame clones and misses some; the assay was immunoSEQ multiplex PCR. The repertoire includes more than 140,000 clones, roughly 89% of them detected once, and 2.5% to 4% sits in the top ten. CDR1 is SGHRS and CDR2 is YFSETQ in the germline V gene. The CDR3 loop spans 14 amino acids. V gave up 1 base and J gave up 1 base; unmatched junction bases: 1. General study results and limits: Altogether, more than 150 TCR beta chains were recorded as cytomegalovirus-associated. According to a subsequent analysis, TCR clusters from the first cohort were inclined to appear together in the 110 or so validation repertoires.

The TCR comes from a young woman in good health and CMV-seropositive. Sequencing used PBMCs. The gene calls are TRBV5-1 and TRBJ1-1, with 7 bases lining up with TRBD1. This chain's CDR3 is CASSLKGANTEAFF. The DNA of the CDR3 is TGCGCCAGCAGCTTGAAGGGGGCGAACACTGAAGCTTTCTTT.